One and the same sample provided the 27 T cell receptor beta chains below, sequenced in a study of blood T cell repertoires in COVID-19. Only in-frame clones appear in the TCRdb table, and some are missing; sequencing was by immunoSEQ multiplex PCR. Seen here are more than 100,000 clones, 87% observed once, and the top ten hold 2.5% to 3.5%. Sequenced input: peripheral blood. The source is a man between 45 and 60 years old in a cohort sampled during active COVID-19.

The J gene is TRBJ1-1, the V gene TRBV5-1; 9 bases are a match to TRBD1. CDR3 length: 16 residues. The trim removed 4 bases at V and 4 bases at J, leaving 11 bases unmatched. CDR1 and CDR2 from the germline V gene are SGHRS and YFSETQ. CDR3 protein: CASSDEQGAVGTEAFF. Here the CDR3 DNA reads TGCGCCAGCAGCGACGAACAGGGGGCCGTCGGCACTGAAGCTTTCTTT.

The V and J genes are TRBV7-9 and TRBJ1-5; D is unresolved. Germline CDR1 reads SEHNR; CDR2 reads FQNEAQ (reference sequence). V lost 3 bases and J lost 7, with 10 bases in between. This CDR3 region has 13 residues. DNA of the CDR3: TGTGCCAGCAGCTTGGCGGAGGGCCAGCCCCAGCATTTT. It is translated as CASSLAEGQPQHF.

CDR3: CASSRGLASKETQYF. The CDR3 DNA reads TGTGCCAGCAGCAGAGGACTAGCGTCGAAAGAGACCCAGTACTTC. This rearrangement joins TRBV4-2 to TRBJ2-5, with TRBD2 matching over 9 bases. Germline loops: CDR1 LGHNA, CDR2 YNFKEQ. The V segment lost 5 bases and the J segment 3 bases; nucleotides outside the gene matches: 7. This CDR3 is built from 15 residues.

This clone was recorded only once. This sequence joins TRBV6-5 and TRBJ1-1; D not resolved. V lost 6 bases to trimming and J lost 1 base, with 12 bases between them. Germline V lookup: CDR1 MNHEY, CDR2 SVGAGI. This CDR3 comprises 14 residues. This chain's CDR3 is CASSAWEGNTEAFF. The CDR3 DNA follows: TGTGCCAGCAGCGCCTGGGAGGGGAACACTGAAGCTTTCTTT.

J is TRBJ1-5 and V is TRBV19; TRBD1 is a possible D gene (6 bases). V was shortened by 4 bases and J by 7 bases, with 14 bases between the two germline ends. Germline V CDR1 and CDR2: LNHDA, SQIVND (reference sequence). This CDR3 has 14 amino acids. Here the CDR3 DNA reads TGTGCCAGTAGTAATAACAGGGCAACGCAGCCCCAGCATTTT. Translation: CASSNNRATQPQHF.

The chain uses TRBV28 and TRBJ2-3; TRBD2 agrees at 7 bases. The length of the CDR3 is 14 residues. CDR1 and CDR2 (germline): MDHEN, SYDVKM. V dropped 6 bases and J dropped 2; count of bases not matched to a gene: 5. The CDR3 DNA reads as TGTGCCAGCAGCAACGGGGGGACCACAGATACGCAGTATTTT. Protein: CASSNGGTTDTQYF.

This chain joins TRBV3-1 (or the pseudogene TRBV3-2) and TRBJ2-2, with TRBD2 as a possible D gene (5 bases). CDR1 and CDR2 (germline): LGHDT, YNNKEL (reference sequence). The V end was cut by 5 bases, the J end by 6 bases, with 13 bases between. CDR3 length: 14 amino acids. CDR3 loop: CASSAWTFSGELFF. The DNA for the CDR3 is TGTGCCAGCAGCGCATGGACTTTTTCCGGGGAGCTGTTTTTT.

This chain joins TRBV18 and TRBJ2-7, with D perhaps TRBD2 (5 bases). Trimming took off 6 bases at V and 6 bases at J, with 21 bases between the two ends. This CDR3 region has 15 residues. Germline values: CDR1 KGHSH, CDR2 LQKENI. Here the CDR3 reads CASSDSFLRASEQYF. For the CDR3, the DNA is TGTGCCAGCTCGGATTCCTTTTTGCGGGCGTCCGAGCAGTACTTC.

The genes are TRBV6-2 or TRBV6-3 and TRBJ1-1; D is perhaps TRBD1 (5 bases). Germline lookup yields CDR1 MNHEY and CDR2 SVGEGT. The CDR3 runs 12 residues. Trimming left V 5 bases short and J 5 bases short, with 9 bases between. The CDR3 region is CASSQQETEAFF. As DNA, the CDR3 is TGTGCCAGCAGTCAACAGGAAACTGAAGCTTTCTTT.

This clone has a single count. The genes are TRBV5-4 and TRBJ1-4, with a weak D call TRBD1 (5 bases). V was cut by 4 bases and J by 4 bases, with 23 bases left in between. This CDR3 region has 18 residues. CDR1 and CDR2 from the germline V gene are SGHNT and YYREEE (reference sequence). CDR3 nucleotide sequence: TGTGCCAGCAGCATGACCCGCCGGGGGACCCTTTATAATGAAAAACTGTTTTTT. Residues: CASSMTRRGTLYNEKLFF.

The rearrangement joins TRBV4-2 to TRBJ2-3, with TRBD1 as a possible D gene (5 bases). V lost 2 bases and J lost 4, with 13 bases in between. The CDR3 is 15 amino acids. Germline CDR1 is LGHNA and CDR2 is YNFKEQ. The CDR3 protein is CASSQTRGAADTQYF. Written as DNA, the CDR3 is TGTGCCAGCAGCCAAACCCGTGGGGCCGCAGATACGCAGTATTTT.

This chain joins TRBV4-3 and TRBJ2-1, with 8 bases aligning to TRBD2. After removal of 1 base from V and 4 bases from J, the junction contained 6 bases not matched to a gene. This CDR3 is 16 amino acids long. Per the germline V gene, CDR1 is LGHNA and CDR2 is YSLEER. The CDR3 loop is CASSQGLPSGYNEQFF. In DNA form, the CDR3 reads TGCGCCAGCAGCCAAGGGTTACCTAGCGGGTACAATGAGCAGTTCTTC.

J is TRBJ2-5 and V is TRBV7-2, with TRBD2 matching 11 bases. Trimming cost V 6 bases and J 5 bases; bases outside gene matches: 11. Germline V gene lookup returns CDR1 SGHTA and CDR2 FQGNSA. This CDR3 comprises 16 residues. CDR3 protein: CASRLSVAGGAETQYF. CDR3 DNA: TGTGCCAGCAGGCTATCAGTAGCGGGGGGGGCGGAGACCCAGTACTTC.

CDR3 coding DNA: TGTGCCATCCAGGGCCGATCATCTGGGGCCAACGTCCTGACTTTC. This gives the protein CAIQGRSSGANVLTF. The chain couples TRBV6-5 to TRBJ2-6; a weak D match, TRBD1 (5 bases). The CDR3 runs 15 residues. Trimming pared 10 bases from V and 1 base from J, leaving 14 bases between. CDR1 and CDR2 (germline): MNHEY, SVGAGI.

This rearrangement joins TRBV11-3 to TRBJ2-3; 9 positions agree with TRBD1. Looked up from germline, CDR1 is SGHNT and CDR2 is YENEEA. This CDR3 is built from 17 residues. Trimming at V came to 0 bases and at J to 8 bases, leaving 12 bases not matched to a gene. CDR3 coding DNA: TGTGCCAGCAGCTTAGATCGGGGACAGGGCCGGGTGGGTACGCAGTATTTT. It encodes CASSLDRGQGRVGTQYF.

The genes are TRBV25-1 and TRBJ1-1; TRBD1 matches at 7 bases. In germline, CDR1 is MGHDK, CDR2 SYGVNS. The CDR3 length is 13 residues. J gave up 3 bases and V 5 bases, and 3 bases lay outside the gene matches. In DNA form, the CDR3 reads TGTGCCAGCAGTCAAGGGGGCTACACTGAAGCTTTCTTT. This sequence encodes CASSQGGYTEAFF.

The CDR3 spells CASSGQGYYNEQFF. DNA for the CDR3: TGTGCCAGCAGCGGACAGGGTTACTACAATGAGCAGTTCTTC. The V call is TRBV6-6, the J call TRBJ2-1, with TRBD1 identical over 8 bases. This CDR3 contains 14 residues. Germline CDR1 and CDR2: MNHNY and SVGAGI (reference sequence). The trim removed 6 bases at V and 3 bases at J, leaving 4 bases unmatched.

The rearrangement links TRBV10-2 to TRBJ1-6; the match to TRBD1 covers 7 bases. The V gene end was trimmed by 8 bases and the J gene end by 4 bases; junction bases not matched to a gene: 5. This CDR3 contains 14 residues. Per germline, CDR1 WSHSY and CDR2 SAAADI. CDR3 DNA: TGCGCCAGCGGCTCGGGACAGTATAATTCACCCCTCCACTTT. This sequence encodes CASGSGQYNSPLHF.

The V and J genes are TRBV24-1 and TRBJ2-2; possible D gene TRBD1, 6 bases. Trimming removed 4 bases from V and 2 bases from J, with 13 bases in between. The CDR3 covers 16 residues. CDR1 and CDR2 from the germline V gene are KGHDR and SFDVKD. CDR3 nucleotide sequence: TGTGCCACCAGTGACCTACAGGGTTCTAACACCGGGGAGCTGTTTTTT. Encoded protein: CATSDLQGSNTGELFF.

This sequence joins TRBV5-1 and TRBJ2-2; weak D call: TRBD1 (8 bases). Germline V gene sequence: CDR1 SGHRS, CDR2 YFSETQ. The V end was cut by 4 bases, the J end by 5 bases, with 15 bases between. The CDR3 loop spans 15 amino acids. The CDR3 protein is CASSQGQGLTGELFF. DNA for the CDR3: TGCGCCAGCAGCCAAGGACAGGGACTAACCGGGGAGCTGTTTTTT.

CDR3 nucleotides: TGTGCCAGCAGCCTAGAACCAGGCCGTGAAGCTGAAGCTTTCTTT. Translated: CASSLEPGREAEAFF. This chain joins TRBV9 and TRBJ1-1, with D hard to call. The CDR3 is made up of 15 amino acids. Trimming cost V 4 bases and J 6 bases, with 19 bases left between them. Germline V gene data show CDR1 as SGDLS and CDR2 as YYNGEE.

This clone was seen a single time. The chain joins TRBV11-2 to TRBJ1-1; TRBD1 might be the D (5 bases). Trimming left V 5 bases short and J 12 bases short, with 19 bases between. This CDR3 has 13 amino acids. Germline lookup yields CDR1 SGHAT and CDR2 FQNNGV. The CDR3 sequence is CASSPLRQGGPFF. The CDR3 coding sequence is TGTGCCAGCAGCCCCCTGCGTCAGGGAGGGCCTTTCTTT.

The V and J genes are TRBV3-1 (or the pseudogene TRBV3-2) and TRBJ2-2; 8 bases line up with TRBD1. The length of the CDR3 is 15 residues. Trimming removed 3 bases from V and 5 bases from J; junction bases left unmatched: 5. CDR1 is LGHDT, CDR2 YNNKEL, per germline (reference sequence). CDR3: CASSHSGGRTGELFF. CDR3 DNA sequence: TGTGCCAGCAGCCACTCAGGGGGCCGAACCGGGGAGCTGTTTTTT.

Only one count was recorded for this clone. The V gene is TRBV4-2, the J gene TRBJ1-1; D is unresolved. The length of the CDR3 is 15 residues. The V end lost 1 base, the J end lost 0 bases, and 9 bases lay between the germline ends. CDR1 is LGHNA and CDR2 is YNFKEQ in the germline V gene. This chain's CDR3 is CASSQGFSMNTEAFF. CDR3 nucleotides: TGTGCCAGCAGCCAAGGGTTCAGTATGAACACTGAAGCTTTCTTT.

The V call is TRBV28, the J call TRBJ1-6, with 9 bases lining up with TRBD1. The CDR3 has 17 amino acids. Germline-derived CDR1 and CDR2 are MDHEN and SYDVKM. Trimming cost V 4 bases and J 6 bases; bases outside gene matches: 10. CDR3 sequence: CASSSILPGQGNSPLHF. The DNA of the CDR3 is TGTGCCAGCAGTTCGATCTTACCGGGACAGGGTAATTCACCCCTCCACTTT.

V and J are TRBV20-1 and TRBJ2-5, with 7 bases that match TRBD1. This CDR3 has 13 amino acids. Trimming took 3 bases from V and 4 from J; bases not matched to a gene: 5. Germline CDR1 reads DFQATT; CDR2 reads SNEGSKA (reference sequence). The CDR3 region has the DNA TGCAGTGCTAGTTCAGACAGGGCAGAGACCCAGTACTTC. This sequence encodes CSASSDRAETQYF.

V usage is TRBV7-8 and J usage is TRBJ2-7; possible D gene TRBD1, 6 bases. The CDR3 is 21 residues long. V was clipped by 6 bases and J by 2 bases, with 35 bases between them. Germline V gene sequence: CDR1 SGHVS, CDR2 FQNEAQ. CDR3 amino acids: CASRLNTAGGRVPDPTYEQYF. CDR3 nucleotide sequence: TGTGCCAGCAGACTGAATACCGCTGGGGGCAGGGTCCCCGACCCCACCTACGAGCAGTACTTC.